The source of this T cell receptor beta chain is a study of shared clonotypes between healthy human individuals. Some clones are missing from TCRdb's copy, which holds only in-frame ones; the method was immunoSEQ multiplex PCR. This table holds millions of clones, over 90% found once. Findings and caveats of the study: Estimated richness was generally greater in naive than memory subsets.

V trimming: 3 bases; J trimming: 2 bases; junction bases outside the gene matches: 4. Per germline, CDR1 SGDLS and CDR2 YYNGEE. This CDR3 has 14 residues. With respect to this clone: No antigen is known for it. At the DNA level, this CDR3 is encoded by other sequences in the same sample as well.

The receptor comes from a man aged 18-30 years in good health. Some clones in this sample may be carry-over from other donors' samples. Sequenced material: naive CD4+ T cells from PBMCs. Subset here: CD45RA+ positively selected. The rearrangement links TRBV9 to TRBJ2-5, with 7 nucleotides matching TRBD1. Here the CDR3 reads CASSGRTGQETQYF. The CDR3 nucleotides read TGTGCCAGCAGCGGCCGGACAGGTCAAGAGACCCAGTACTTC.